These T cell receptor beta chains were read from a single sample in a study of type 1 regulatory T cells. These receptors are not linked to any known antigen. TCRdb reprocessed the reads via MiXCR and lists one record per CDR3 protein. The sample lists 40,000 to 50,000 distinct CDR3 sequences; roughly an eighth were seen once. Sequences were obtained from cultured non-Tr1 T cells, either the whole culture or a sorted T cell fraction (not recorded which). The source is a human donor in good health. The conserved cysteine and the conserved F or W are not part of the CDR3 here. Fields, in order: CDR3 length, J gene, V gene, CDR3 protein.

11 | TRBJ1-5 | TRBV20-1 | SAPGHHNQPQH
10 | TRBJ2-3 | TRBV20-1 | SAHRPSDTQY
13 | TRBJ1-2 | TRBV5-6 | ASSQRQGASNGYT
9 | TRBJ2-4 | TRBV6-2/TRBV6-3 | ASSRENIQY
12 | TRBJ1-1 | TRBV30 | ARGRPNMNTEAF
12 | TRBJ2-7 | TRBV18 | ASSLTGGAGEQY
12 | TRBJ2-1 | TRBV12-3/TRBV12-4 | ASSWDSSYNEQF
7 | TRBJ1-4 | TRBV25-1 | ATNEKLF
10 | TRBJ2-1 | TRBV28 | ASRPAYNEQF
13 | TRBJ1-4 | TRBV12-3/TRBV12-4 | ASSSPTGINEKLF
10 | TRBJ2-7 | TRBV29-1 | SVTRTAYEQY
14 | TRBJ2-3 | TRBV6-1 | ASTSFDREVSDTQY
11 | TRBJ1-3 | TRBV20-1 | SASSGAGNTIY
13 | TRBJ1-2 | TRBV7-9 | ASSFRDRQNYGYT